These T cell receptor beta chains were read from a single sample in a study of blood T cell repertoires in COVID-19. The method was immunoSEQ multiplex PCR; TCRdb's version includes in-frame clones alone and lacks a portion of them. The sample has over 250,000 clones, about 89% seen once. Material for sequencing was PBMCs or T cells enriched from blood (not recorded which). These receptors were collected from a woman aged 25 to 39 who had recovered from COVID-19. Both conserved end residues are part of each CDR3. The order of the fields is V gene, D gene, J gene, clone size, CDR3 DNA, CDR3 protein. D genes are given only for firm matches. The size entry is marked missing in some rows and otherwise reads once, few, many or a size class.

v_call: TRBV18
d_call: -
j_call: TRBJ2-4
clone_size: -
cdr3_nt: TGTGCCAGCTCACCGCTTCGAACGACGCTAGCGCCCCTAGCCAAAAACATTCAGTACTTC
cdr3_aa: CASSPLRTTLAPLAKNIQYF

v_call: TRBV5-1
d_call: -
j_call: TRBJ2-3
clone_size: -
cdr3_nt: TGCGCCAGCAGCGCGCAGGGTATTGGGGCAGATACGCAGTATTTT
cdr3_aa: CASSAQGIGADTQYF

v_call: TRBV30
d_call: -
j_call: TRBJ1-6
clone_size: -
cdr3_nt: TGTGCCCTTCTTGGGGCCCGCCCGTCCAATTCACCCCTCCACTTT
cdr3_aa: CALLGARPSNSPLHF

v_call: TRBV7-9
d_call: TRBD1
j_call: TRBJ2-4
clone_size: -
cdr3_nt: TGTGCCAGCAGCCCTTGGGCAGGGGGAGCCAAAAACATTCAGTACTTC
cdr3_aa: CASSPWAGGAKNIQYF

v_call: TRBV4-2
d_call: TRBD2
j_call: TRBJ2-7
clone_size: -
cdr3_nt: TGTGCCAGCAGCCACACTAGCGGGGGGGCTTACGAGCAGTACTTC
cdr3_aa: CASSHTSGGAYEQYF

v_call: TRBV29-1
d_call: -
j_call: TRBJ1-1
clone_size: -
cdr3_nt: TGCAGCGTTAAGGAGGTCCTCGACCCGAACACTGAAGCTTTCTTT
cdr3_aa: CSVKEVLDPNTEAFF

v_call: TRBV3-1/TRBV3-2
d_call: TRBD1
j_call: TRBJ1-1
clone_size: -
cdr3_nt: TGTGCCAGCAGCCACCGGACAGGTGAAGCTTTCTTT
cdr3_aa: CASSHRTGEAFF

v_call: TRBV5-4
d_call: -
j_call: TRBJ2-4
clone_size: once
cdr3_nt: TGTGCCAGCAGCTTGGCCGGTGGCGGCGGAAACATTCAGTACTTC
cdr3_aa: CASSLAGGGGNIQYF

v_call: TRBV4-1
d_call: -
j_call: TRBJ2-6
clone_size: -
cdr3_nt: TGCGCCAGCAGCCAAGCAGGGATCTCTGGGGCCAACGTCCTGACTTTC
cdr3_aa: CASSQAGISGANVLTF

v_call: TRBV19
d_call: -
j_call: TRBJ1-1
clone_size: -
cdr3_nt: TGTGCCACCTCGGCCACATTTCTAGGGGGCACTGAAGCTTTCTTT
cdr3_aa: CATSATFLGGTEAFF

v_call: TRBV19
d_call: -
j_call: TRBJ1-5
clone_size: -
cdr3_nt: TGTGCCAGTAGTAAGACGGGGCGGGATCATCAGCCCCAGCATTTT
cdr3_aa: CASSKTGRDHQPQHF

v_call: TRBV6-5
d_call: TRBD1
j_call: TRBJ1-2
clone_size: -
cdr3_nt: TGTGCCAGCAGTCTGCGGACAGGGGGAGACTATGGCTACACCTTC
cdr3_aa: CASSLRTGGDYGYTF

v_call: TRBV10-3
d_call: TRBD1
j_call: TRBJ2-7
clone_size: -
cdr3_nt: TGTGCCATAAGTAGCCGGGACAGGGGCCTCTACGAGCAGTACTTC
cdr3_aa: CAISSRDRGLYEQYF

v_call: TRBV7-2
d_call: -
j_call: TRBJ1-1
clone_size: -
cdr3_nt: TGTGCCAGCAGCTTATTCTTAATGATATACTCTGAAGCTTTCTTT
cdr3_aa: CASSLFLMIYSEAFF

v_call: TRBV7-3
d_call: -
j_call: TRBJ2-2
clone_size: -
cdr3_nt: TGTGCCAGCAGCTTAAACACCGGGGGATCCGGGGAGCTGTTTTTT
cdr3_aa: CASSLNTGGSGELFF

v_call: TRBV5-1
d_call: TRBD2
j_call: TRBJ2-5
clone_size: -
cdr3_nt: TGCGCCAGCAGCTTACTAGCGGGGGGACTCCAAGAGACCCAGTACTTC
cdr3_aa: CASSLLAGGLQETQYF

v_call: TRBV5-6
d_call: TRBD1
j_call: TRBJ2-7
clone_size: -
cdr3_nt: TGTGCCAGCAGCTCCGGGACAGGGGGCCCCTACGAGCAGTACTTC
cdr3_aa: CASSSGTGGPYEQYF

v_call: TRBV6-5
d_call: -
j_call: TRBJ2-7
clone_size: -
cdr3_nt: TGTACAGTAAGAGGGACAAGGACTTCCTACGAGCAGTACTTC
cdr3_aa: CTVRGTRTSYEQYF

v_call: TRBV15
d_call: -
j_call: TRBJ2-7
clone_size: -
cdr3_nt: TGTGCCACCAGCAGAGATTTCAGGGTAAGCGACGAGCAGTACTTC
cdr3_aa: CATSRDFRVSDEQYF

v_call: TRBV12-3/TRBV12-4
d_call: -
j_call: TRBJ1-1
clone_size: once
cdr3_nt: TGTGCCAGCAGTTTAGGGGCCCACACTGAAGCTTTCTTT
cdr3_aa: CASSLGAHTEAFF

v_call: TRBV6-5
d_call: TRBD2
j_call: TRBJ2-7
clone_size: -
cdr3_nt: TGTGCCAGCAGGGCACTAGCGGGGGGGCTCTACGAGCAGTACTTC
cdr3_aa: CASRALAGGLYEQYF

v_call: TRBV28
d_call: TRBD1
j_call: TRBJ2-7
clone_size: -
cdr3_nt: TGTGCCAGCAGTTCCCCCAGGACAGGGTCCTACGAGCAGTACTTC
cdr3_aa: CASSSPRTGSYEQYF

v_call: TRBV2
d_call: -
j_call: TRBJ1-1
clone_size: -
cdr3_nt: TGTGCCAGCAGTGAAGAAATATTCAACACTGAAGCTTTCTTT
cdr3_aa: CASSEEIFNTEAFF

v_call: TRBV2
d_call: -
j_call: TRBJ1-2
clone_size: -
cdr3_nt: TGTGCCAGCAGTGACGGACAGTCGGACGGCTACACCTTC
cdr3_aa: CASSDGQSDGYTF

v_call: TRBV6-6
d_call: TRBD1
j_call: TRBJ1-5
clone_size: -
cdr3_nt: TGTGCCAGCAGGATTGACAGGGACTGGAGCAATCAGCCCCAGCATTTT
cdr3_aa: CASRIDRDWSNQPQHF

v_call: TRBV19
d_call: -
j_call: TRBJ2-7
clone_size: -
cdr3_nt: TGTGCCAGTATCCTACCGTACTACGAGCAGTACTTC
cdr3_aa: CASILPYYEQYF

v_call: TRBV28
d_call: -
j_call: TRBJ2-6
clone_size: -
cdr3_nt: TGTGCCAGCGAAAGGGGGTCTGGGGCCAACGTCCTGACTTTC
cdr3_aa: CASERGSGANVLTF

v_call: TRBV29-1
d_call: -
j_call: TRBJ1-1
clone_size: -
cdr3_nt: TGCAGCGTAGGAGGAAAAACTGAAGCTTTCTTT
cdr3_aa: CSVGGKTEAFF

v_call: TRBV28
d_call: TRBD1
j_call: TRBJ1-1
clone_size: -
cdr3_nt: TGTGCCAGCAGTCCGGGACAGGGGCTCGGAGCTTTCTTT
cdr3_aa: CASSPGQGLGAFF

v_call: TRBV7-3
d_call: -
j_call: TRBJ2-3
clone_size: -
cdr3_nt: TGTGCCAGCAGCTCCCGGAGCGGCGCAGATACGCAGTATTTT
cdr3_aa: CASSSRSGADTQYF

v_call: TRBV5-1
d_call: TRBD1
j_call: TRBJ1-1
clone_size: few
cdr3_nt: TGCGCCAGCAGGTCGGAGGGGGCGAACACTGAAGCTTTCTTT
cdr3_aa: CASRSEGANTEAFF

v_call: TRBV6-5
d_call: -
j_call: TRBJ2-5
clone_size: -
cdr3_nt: TGTGCCAGCAACTTCAGGGGCCAAGAGACCCAGTACTTC
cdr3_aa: CASNFRGQETQYF

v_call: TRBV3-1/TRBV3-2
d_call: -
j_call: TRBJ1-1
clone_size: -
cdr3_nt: TGTGCCAGCAGCCAAAGGGGCCGGGGAGGCACTGAAGCTTTCTTT
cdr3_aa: CASSQRGRGGTEAFF

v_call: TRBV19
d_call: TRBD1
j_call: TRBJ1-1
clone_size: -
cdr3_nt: TGTGCCAGTAGTCTCAGGACAGGGGAAGCTTTCTTT
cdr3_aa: CASSLRTGEAFF

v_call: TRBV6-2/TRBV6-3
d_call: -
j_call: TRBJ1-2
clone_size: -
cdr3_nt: TGTGCCAGCAGCTATGGACAGTCTGAAATCTATGGCTACACCTTC
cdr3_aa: CASSYGQSEIYGYTF

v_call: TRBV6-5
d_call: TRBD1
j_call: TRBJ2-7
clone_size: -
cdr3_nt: TGTGCCAGCAGTTTACACAGGGGTGCCTACGAGCAGTACTTC
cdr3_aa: CASSLHRGAYEQYF

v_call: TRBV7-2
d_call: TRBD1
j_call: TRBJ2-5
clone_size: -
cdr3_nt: TGTGCCAGCAGCTTGACTGCAGGGGGCCAAGAGACCCAGTACTTC
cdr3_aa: CASSLTAGGQETQYF

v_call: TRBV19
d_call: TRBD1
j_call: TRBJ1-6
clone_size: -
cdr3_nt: TGTGCCACATCCCGGGACAGAGGGAATTCACCCCTCCACTTT
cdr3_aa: CATSRDRGNSPLHF

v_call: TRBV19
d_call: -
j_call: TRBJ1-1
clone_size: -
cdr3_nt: TGTGCCAGTAGTCCATCCGGGACTCTATCCGGGAACACTGAAGCTTTCTTT
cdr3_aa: CASSPSGTLSGNTEAFF

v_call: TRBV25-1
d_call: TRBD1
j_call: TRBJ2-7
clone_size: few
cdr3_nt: TGTGCCAGCAGTGAATGGGGGACAGGGGCCTACGAGCAGTACTTC
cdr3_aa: CASSEWGTGAYEQYF

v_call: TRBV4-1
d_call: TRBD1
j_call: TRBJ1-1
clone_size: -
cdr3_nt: TGCGCCAGCAGCCATACCGGGACAGCGAACACTGAAGCTTTCTTT
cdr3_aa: CASSHTGTANTEAFF

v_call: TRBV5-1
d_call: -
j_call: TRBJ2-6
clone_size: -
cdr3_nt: TGCGCCAGCACCTTGGACGGCGAGGGTGGGGCCAACGTCCTGACTTTC
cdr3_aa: CASTLDGEGGANVLTF

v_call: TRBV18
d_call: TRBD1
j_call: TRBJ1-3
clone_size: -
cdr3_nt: TGTGCCAGCTCCACGACAGGGACAGGGGGTGCACCGTCTGGAAACACCATATATTTT
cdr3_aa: CASSTTGTGGAPSGNTIYF

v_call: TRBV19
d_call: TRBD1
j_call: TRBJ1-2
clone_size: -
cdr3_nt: TGTGCCAGTAGTAGGGACAGGGAGTTAGGCCTCTATGGCTACACCTTC
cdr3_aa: CASSRDRELGLYGYTF

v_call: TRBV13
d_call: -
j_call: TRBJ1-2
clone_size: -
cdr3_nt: TGTGCCAGCAGCTACGGACAGTTCAAGATCGAGTCAGGCTCTTTC
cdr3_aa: CASSYGQFKIESGSF

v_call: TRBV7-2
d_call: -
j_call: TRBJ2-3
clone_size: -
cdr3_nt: TGTGCCAGCAGCTTAGCTGGAGGGGCAAGCACAGATACGCAGTATTTT
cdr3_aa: CASSLAGGASTDTQYF

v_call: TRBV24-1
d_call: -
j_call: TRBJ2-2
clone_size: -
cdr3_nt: TGTGCCACCAGTGGGCCCACGGCGGCCGGGGAGCTGTTTTTT
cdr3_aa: CATSGPTAAGELFF

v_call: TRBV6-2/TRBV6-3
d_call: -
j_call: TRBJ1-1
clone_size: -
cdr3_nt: TGTGCCAGCAGTTACTCTAGAGTGAACACTGAAGCTTTCTTT
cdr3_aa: CASSYSRVNTEAFF

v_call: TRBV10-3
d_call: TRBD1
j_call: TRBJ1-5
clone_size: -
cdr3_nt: TGTGCCATCCCTGGTTTAGGGGGACAGGGGCTCGGTCAGCCCCAGCATTTT
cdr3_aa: CAIPGLGGQGLGQPQHF

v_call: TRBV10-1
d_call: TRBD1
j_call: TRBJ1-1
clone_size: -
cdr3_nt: TGCGCCAGCAGGAAAGGGACAGGCACTGAAGCTTTCTTT
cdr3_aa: CASRKGTGTEAFF

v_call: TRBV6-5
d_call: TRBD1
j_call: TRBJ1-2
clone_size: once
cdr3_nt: TGTGCCAGCAGGGCAGACAGGGGGCGATATGGCTACACCTTC
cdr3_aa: CASRADRGRYGYTF